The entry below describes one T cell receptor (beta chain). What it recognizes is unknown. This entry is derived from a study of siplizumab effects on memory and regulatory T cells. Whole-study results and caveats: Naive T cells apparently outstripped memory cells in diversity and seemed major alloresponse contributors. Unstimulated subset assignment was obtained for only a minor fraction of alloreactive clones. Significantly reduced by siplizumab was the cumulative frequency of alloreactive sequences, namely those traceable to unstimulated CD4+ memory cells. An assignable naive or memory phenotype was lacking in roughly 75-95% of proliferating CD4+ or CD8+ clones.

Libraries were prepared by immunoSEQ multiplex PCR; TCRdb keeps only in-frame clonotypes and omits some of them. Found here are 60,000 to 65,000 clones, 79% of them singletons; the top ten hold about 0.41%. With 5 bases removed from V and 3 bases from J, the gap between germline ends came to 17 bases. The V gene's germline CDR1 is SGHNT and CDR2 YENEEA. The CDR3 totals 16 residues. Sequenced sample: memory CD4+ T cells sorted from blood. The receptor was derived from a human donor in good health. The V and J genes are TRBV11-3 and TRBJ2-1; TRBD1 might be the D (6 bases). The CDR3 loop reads CASSRNGQYIYNEQFF. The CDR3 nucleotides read TGTGCCAGCAGCCGGAATGGACAGTATATCTACAATGAGCAGTTCTTC. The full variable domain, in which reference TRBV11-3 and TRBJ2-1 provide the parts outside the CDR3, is EAGVVQSPRYKIIEKKQPVAFWCNPISGHNTLYWYLQNLGQGPELLIRYENEEAVDDSQLPKDRFSAERLKGVDSTLKIQPAELGDSAVYLCASSRNGQYIYNEQFFGPGTRLTVL.